This T cell receptor (beta chain) was observed in a study of OX40 agonist ivuxolimab in advanced cancers. Using immunoSEQ multiplex PCR, the repertoire was profiled, and TCRdb retains in-frame clones only, with some absent. The sample has about 32,000 clones, 80% to 85% seen once. The trim removed 6 bases at V and 4 bases at J, leaving 5 bases unmatched. The CDR3 is 14 residues long. Germline V CDR1 and CDR2: MDHEN, SYDVKM. The J gene is TRBJ2-7, the V gene TRBV28; 11 bases are shared with TRBD2. The TCR originated in an adult with an advanced solid tumor such as melanoma, head and neck, liver or kidney cancer. The sequenced sample was CD4+ or CD8+ T cells sorted from blood, obtained in a trial of the OX40 agonist ivuxolimab. This chain's CDR3 is CASRWGTSGYEQYF. The CDR3 DNA sequence: TGTGCCAGCAGGTGGGGGACTAGCGGATACGAGCAGTACTTC.